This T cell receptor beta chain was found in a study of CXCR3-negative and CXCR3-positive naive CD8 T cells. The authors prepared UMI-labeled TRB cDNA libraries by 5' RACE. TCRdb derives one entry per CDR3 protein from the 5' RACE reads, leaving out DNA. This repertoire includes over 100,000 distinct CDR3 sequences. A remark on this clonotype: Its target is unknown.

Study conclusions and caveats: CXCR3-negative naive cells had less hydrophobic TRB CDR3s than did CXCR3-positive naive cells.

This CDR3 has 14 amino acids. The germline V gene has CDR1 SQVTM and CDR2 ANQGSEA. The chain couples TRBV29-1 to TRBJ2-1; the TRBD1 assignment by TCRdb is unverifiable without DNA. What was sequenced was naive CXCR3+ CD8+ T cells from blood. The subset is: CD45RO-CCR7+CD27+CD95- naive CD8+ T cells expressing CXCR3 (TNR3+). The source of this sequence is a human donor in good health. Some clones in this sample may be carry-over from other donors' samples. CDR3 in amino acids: CSATDRGLVDEQFF.